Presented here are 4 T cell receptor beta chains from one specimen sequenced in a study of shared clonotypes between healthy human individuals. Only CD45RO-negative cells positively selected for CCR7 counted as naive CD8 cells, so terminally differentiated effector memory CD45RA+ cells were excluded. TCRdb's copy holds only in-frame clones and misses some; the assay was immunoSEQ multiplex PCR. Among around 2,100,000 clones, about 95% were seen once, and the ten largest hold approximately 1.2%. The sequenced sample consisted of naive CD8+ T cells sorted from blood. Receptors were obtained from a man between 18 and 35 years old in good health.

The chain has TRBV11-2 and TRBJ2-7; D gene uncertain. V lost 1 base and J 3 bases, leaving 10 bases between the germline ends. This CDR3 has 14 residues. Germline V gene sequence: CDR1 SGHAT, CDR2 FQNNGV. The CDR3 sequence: CASSLGPTFYEQYF. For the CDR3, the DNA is TGTGCCAGCAGCTTAGGGCCTACCTTCTACGAGCAGTACTTC.

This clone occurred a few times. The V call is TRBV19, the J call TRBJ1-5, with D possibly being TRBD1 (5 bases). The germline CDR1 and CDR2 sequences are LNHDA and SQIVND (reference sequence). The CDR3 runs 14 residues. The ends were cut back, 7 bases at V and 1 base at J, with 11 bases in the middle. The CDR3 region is CASNSPGSNQPQHF. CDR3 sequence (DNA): TGTGCCAGTAATTCTCCAGGGAGCAATCAGCCCCAGCATTTT. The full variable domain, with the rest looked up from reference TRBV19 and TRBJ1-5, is DGGITQSPKYLFRKEGQNVTLSCEQNLNHDAMYWYRQDPGQGLRLIYYSQIVNDFQKGDIAEGYSVSREKKESFPLTVTSAQKNPTAFYLCASNSPGSNQPQHFGDGTRLSIL.

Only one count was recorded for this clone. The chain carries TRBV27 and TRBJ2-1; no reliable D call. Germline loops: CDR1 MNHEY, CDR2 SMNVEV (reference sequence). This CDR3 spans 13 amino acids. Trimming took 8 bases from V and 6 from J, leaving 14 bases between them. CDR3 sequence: CASGPYQGNEQFF. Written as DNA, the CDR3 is TGTGCCAGCGGGCCGTATCAAGGCAATGAGCAGTTCTTC.

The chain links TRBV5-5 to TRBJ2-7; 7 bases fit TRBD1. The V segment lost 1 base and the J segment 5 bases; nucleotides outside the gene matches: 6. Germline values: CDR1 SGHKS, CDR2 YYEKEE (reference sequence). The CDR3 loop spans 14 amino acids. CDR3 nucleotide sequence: TGTGCCAGCAGCTTGCCAAGGACAGGAAACGAGCAGTACTTC. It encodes CASSLPRTGNEQYF.